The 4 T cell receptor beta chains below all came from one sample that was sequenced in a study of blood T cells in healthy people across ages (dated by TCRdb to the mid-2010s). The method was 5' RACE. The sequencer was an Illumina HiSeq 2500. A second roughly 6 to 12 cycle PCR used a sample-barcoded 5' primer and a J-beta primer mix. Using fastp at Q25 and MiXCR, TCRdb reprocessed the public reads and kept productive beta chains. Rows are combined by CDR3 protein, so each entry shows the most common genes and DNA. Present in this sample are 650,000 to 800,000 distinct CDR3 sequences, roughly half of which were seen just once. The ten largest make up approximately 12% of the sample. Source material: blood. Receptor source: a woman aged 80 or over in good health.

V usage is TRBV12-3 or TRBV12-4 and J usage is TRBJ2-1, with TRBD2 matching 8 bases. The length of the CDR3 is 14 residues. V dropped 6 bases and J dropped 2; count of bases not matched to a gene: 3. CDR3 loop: CASSRLAPYNEQFF. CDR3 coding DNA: TGTGCCAGCAGCCGACTAGCGCCCTACAATGAGCAGTTCTTC.

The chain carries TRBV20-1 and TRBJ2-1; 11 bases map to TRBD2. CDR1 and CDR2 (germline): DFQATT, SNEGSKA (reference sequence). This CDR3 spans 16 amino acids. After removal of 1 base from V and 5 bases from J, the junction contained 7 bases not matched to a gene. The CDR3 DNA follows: TGCAGTGCTAGAGTTGTACTAGCGGGGGCCCACAATGAGCAGTTCTTC. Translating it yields CSARVVLAGAHNEQFF.

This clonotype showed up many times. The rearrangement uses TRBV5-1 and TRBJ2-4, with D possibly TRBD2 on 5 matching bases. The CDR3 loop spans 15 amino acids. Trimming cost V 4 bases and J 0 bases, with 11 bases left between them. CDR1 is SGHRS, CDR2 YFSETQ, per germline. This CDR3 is CASSLEDRAKNIQYF. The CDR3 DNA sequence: TGCGCCAGCAGCCTGGAGGACCGAGCCAAAAACATTCAGTACTTC.

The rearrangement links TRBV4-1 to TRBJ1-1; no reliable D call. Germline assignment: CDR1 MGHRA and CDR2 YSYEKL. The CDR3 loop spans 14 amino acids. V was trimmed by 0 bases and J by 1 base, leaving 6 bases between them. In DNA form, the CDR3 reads TGCGCCAGCAGCCAAGACCGAAGGAACACTGAAGCTTTCTTT. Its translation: CASSQDRRNTEAFF.